These 25 T cell receptor beta chains were all obtained from the same sample, sequenced in a study of T cells in Graves' hyperthyroidism and ophthalmopathy. Authors of the study amplified TCR beta CDR3 regions from RNA transcripts. The HTBI set primed first-round TCR CDR3 RT-PCR. TCRdb re-derived calls from the multiplex PCR reads in MiXCR, one entry per CDR3 protein. The table lists 500,000 to 650,000 distinct CDR3 sequences, 15% to 20% of them singletons. Specimen: blood. These receptors all stem from a woman aged 18-29 years with Graves' ophthalmopathy.

This chain joins TRBV10-3 and TRBJ1-1; D gene ambiguous. The CDR3 has 14 amino acids. V gave up 3 bases and J gave up 0 bases, with 8 bases separating them. Germline CDR1 and CDR2: ENHRY and SYGVKD. The CDR3 DNA follows: TGTGCCATCAGTGACGGAGCCATGAACACTGAAGCTTTCTTT. It specifies CAISDGAMNTEAFF.

The V gene is TRBV29-1, the J gene TRBJ2-7; possible D gene TRBD1, 5 bases. V was cut by 7 bases and J by 5 bases, with 12 bases left in between. The CDR3 has 11 amino acids. Germline lookup yields CDR1 SQVTM and CDR2 ANQGSEA. CDR3 nucleotides: TGCAGCGAGCTTCAGGGAAACGAGCAGTACTTC. This codes for CSELQGNEQYF.

The chain carries TRBV6-4 and TRBJ1-2; D not resolved. Trimming removed 7 bases at V and 5 bases at J, with 11 bases between. CDR3 size: 12 residues. CDR1 is MRHNA, CDR2 SNTAGT, per germline. CDR3 in amino acids: CASNRGVYGYTF. The CDR3 bases are TGTGCCAGCAATAGAGGAGTGTATGGCTACACCTTC.

This clonotype was observed at least ten times. The genes are TRBV20-1 and TRBJ1-1; weak D call: TRBD1 (6 bases). Trimming left V 2 bases short and J 3 bases short, with 13 bases between. The CDR3 consists of 14 residues. The V gene's germline CDR1 is DFQATT and CDR2 SNEGSKA (reference sequence). In nucleotides, the CDR3 is TGCAGTGCTAGACCCAGGGGAGAGGACACTGAAGCTTTCTTT. It is translated as CSARPRGEDTEAFF.

This rearrangement joins TRBV30 to TRBJ2-1; 9 bases are a match to TRBD2. The junction had 5 bases not matched to a gene; V was cut back by 5 bases and J by 3 bases. The CDR3 has 14 amino acids. Looked up from germline, CDR1 is GTSNPN and CDR2 is SVGIG (reference sequence). CDR3 coding DNA: TGTGCCTGGGGGGCTAGCGGGGTCTACAATGAGCAGTTCTTC. It specifies CAWGASGVYNEQFF.

This clonotype came up many times. V and J are TRBV11-2 and TRBJ2-7, with no clear D. CDR3 length equals 12 residues. V lost 0 bases and J 6 bases, leaving 6 bases between the germline ends. Germline CDR1 SGHAT, CDR2 FQNNGV. Written as DNA, the CDR3 is TGTGCCAGCAGCTTAGACGCTTTCGAGCAGTACTTC. Translating it yields CASSLDAFEQYF. Combining the CDR3 with reference TRBV11-2 and TRBJ2-7 gives the whole variable domain EAGVAQSPRYKIIEKRQSVAFWCNPISGHATLYWYQQILGQGPKLLIQFQNNGVVDDSQLPKDRFSAERLKGVDSTLKIQPAKLEDSAVYLCASSLDAFEQYFGPGTRLTVT.

The chain uses TRBV12-5 and TRBJ1-1, with D unclear. V lost 5 bases and J lost 0, with 4 bases in between. The length of the CDR3 is 12 residues. Per the germline V gene, CDR1 is LGHNT and CDR2 is FRNRAP. CDR3 protein: CASGTMNTEAFF. The CDR3 nucleotides read TGTGCTAGTGGTACGATGAACACTGAAGCTTTCTTT.

This clonotype was counted many times. The CDR3 DNA sequence: TGTGCCAGCAGAGGCACCCCGGCGGAGCAGTACTTC. It codes for CASRGTPAEQYF. The chain has TRBV2 and TRBJ2-7; D call uncertain. V lost 6 bases and J lost 7, with 13 bases in between. CDR3 size: 12 residues. Looked up from germline, CDR1 is SNHLY and CDR2 is FYNNEI.

In the case of this clonotype: A junction boundary mismatches the germline segment, possibly from a read error. V is TRBV20-1 and J is TRBJ1-1, with D tentatively TRBD1 (6 bases). This CDR3 spans 14 amino acids. From germline, CDR1 is DFQATT and CDR2 SNEGSKA (reference sequence). This CDR3 is CSARGGPGALEALF. In DNA, the CDR3 is TGCAGTGCTAGAGGGGGGCCAGGGGCTCTTGAAGCTCTCTTT.

The chain links TRBV5-1 to TRBJ2-2, with D perhaps TRBD2 (5 bases). Germline assignment: CDR1 SGHRS and CDR2 YFSETQ. Trimming shortened V by 7 bases and J by 5 bases, and 9 bases separated the two germline ends. The CDR3 spans 12 residues. The CDR3 nucleotides read TGCGCCAGCGACTCGGGGACCGGGGAGCTGTTTTTT. Translated, it gives CASDSGTGELFF. Based on the CDR3 plus reference TRBV5-1 and TRBJ2-2, the full variable domain is KAGVTQTPRYLIKTRGQQVTLSCSPISGHRSVSWYQQTPGQGLQFLFEYFSETQRNKGNFPGRFSGRQFSNSRSEMNVSTLELGDSALYLCASDSGTGELFFGEGSRLTVL.

This clonotype has more than one count but fewer than ten. This chain uses TRBV7-8 with TRBJ2-2, with 8 bases that match TRBD1. J lost 6 bases, V lost 1 base, and 7 bases had no gene match. The germline V gene encodes CDR1 SGHVS and CDR2 FQNEAQ. This CDR3 has 16 residues. CDR3 sequence (DNA): TGTGCCAGCAGCTTAGGGTCCAGGGGGCGCGCCGGGGAGCTGTTTTTT. Protein product: CASSLGSRGRAGELFF.

This clonotype was counted only a few times. V is TRBV5-1 and J is TRBJ2-1; D is possibly TRBD1 (5 bases). V shed 2 bases and J shed 1 base, with 10 bases lying between them. CDR3 size: 15 residues. Germline CDR1 SGHRS, CDR2 YFSETQ. The CDR3 protein is CASSLRQGSYNEQFF. The DNA of the CDR3 is TGCGCCAGCAGCTTAAGGCAGGGATCCTACAATGAGCAGTTCTTC.

This clonotype was seen a few times. This chain links TRBV28 with TRBJ2-1; D is ambiguous. The germline CDR1 and CDR2 sequences are MDHEN and SYDVKM. The CDR3 totals 14 residues. V lost 5 bases to trimming and J lost 0 bases, with 8 bases between them. The CDR3 sequence: CASSTRSSYNEQFF. CDR3 DNA: TGTGCCAGCAGTACGAGGAGCTCCTACAATGAGCAGTTCTTC.

This rearrangement joins TRBV20-1 to TRBJ2-7; the D is unclear. Trimming removed 6 bases at V and 5 bases at J, with 17 bases between. The CDR3 runs 13 residues. Germline-derived CDR1 and CDR2 are DFQATT and SNEGSKA (reference sequence). The CDR3 here is CSADRSRTHEQYF. The DNA of the CDR3 is TGCAGTGCGGACCGTAGTCGGACCCACGAGCAGTACTTC.

This clonotype has ten or more counts. The chain employs TRBV20-1 and TRBJ2-3, with 7 bases matching TRBD2. The V segment lost 6 bases and the J segment 8 bases; nucleotides outside the gene matches: 17. Per the germline V gene, CDR1 is DFQATT and CDR2 is SNEGSKA (reference sequence). The CDR3 length is 15 residues. The CDR3 sequence is CSAGSGTTGTLTQYF. CDR3 sequence (DNA): TGCAGTGCGGGGAGTGGGACTACGGGTACACTTACGCAGTATTTT.

This clonotype was observed at least ten times. The rearrangement joins TRBV3-1 to TRBJ1-6; 8 bases fit TRBD1. Germline V gives CDR1 LGHDT, CDR2 YNNKEL (reference sequence). The CDR3 totals 15 residues. Trimming at V came to 0 bases and at J to 10 bases, leaving 5 bases not matched to a gene. CDR3 region: CASSQEGTGDSPLHF. DNA for the CDR3: TGTGCCAGCAGCCAAGAAGGGACAGGTGACTCACCCCTCCACTTT.

This clonotype was observed at least ten times. The chain couples TRBV28 to TRBJ2-7; D not certain. The germline CDR1 and CDR2 sequences are MDHEN and SYDVKM. V was trimmed by 3 bases and J by 7 bases, leaving 7 bases between them. This CDR3 spans 11 amino acids. The CDR3 here is CASSFQVEQYF. The CDR3 coding sequence is TGTGCCAGCAGTTTCCAGGTGGAGCAGTACTTC.

The chain employs TRBV5-1 and TRBJ2-5; tentative D call: TRBD1 (6 bases). CDR3 size: 14 residues. Trimming left V 0 bases short and J 6 bases short, with 12 bases between. CDR1 SGHRS and CDR2 YFSETQ come from the germline V gene. CDR3 sequence (DNA): TGCGCCAGCAGCTTGGGTCACAGGGACCAGACCCAGTACTTC. This translates into CASSLGHRDQTQYF.

This clonotype was seen ten or more times. The CDR3 DNA sequence: TGTGCCAGCAGTGAGATGGCACTGAACACCGGGGAGCTGTTTTTT. Amino acid sequence: CASSEMALNTGELFF. The V call is TRBV2, the J call TRBJ2-2, with D unresolved. Trimming cost V 3 bases and J 1 base, with 9 bases left between them. CDR1 is SNHLY, CDR2 FYNNEI, per germline. This CDR3 is 15 amino acids long.

This clonotype was observed many times. The V and J genes are TRBV5-6 and TRBJ1-1; no clear D gene. The V and J ends lost 2 bases and 4 bases respectively, with 12 bases between them. CDR3 length: 14 residues. Germline V gene data show CDR1 as SGHDT and CDR2 as YYEEEE. This CDR3 reads CASSFWSPGTEAFF. DNA for the CDR3: TGTGCCAGCAGCTTCTGGTCGCCGGGCACTGAAGCTTTCTTT.

This clonotype was counted at least ten times. The chain joins TRBV18 to TRBJ2-7; TRBD2 matches 7 bases. The CDR3 extends over 16 amino acids. The germline CDR1 and CDR2 sequences are KGHSH and LQKENI. Trimming took 6 bases from V and 3 from J; bases not matched to a gene: 14. The DNA for the CDR3 is TGTGCCAGCTCTACATCGGGGCTAGCGGAAATCTACGAGCAGTACTTC. Protein product: CASSTSGLAEIYEQYF.

The chain is built from TRBV6-1 and TRBJ2-2; D gene uncertain. Germline values: CDR1 MNHNS, CDR2 SASEGT. CDR3 length equals 12 residues. The V gene lost 8 bases and the J gene lost 7 bases, with 11 bases spanning the gap. The CDR3: CASPSDGGELFF. The CDR3 bases are TGTGCCAGCCCCTCCGACGGCGGGGAGCTGTTTTTT.

Regarding this clonotype: A much larger clone is a single base away; this may be a read error. This chain links TRBV7-6 with TRBJ2-7; TRBD1 matches 8 bases. This CDR3 spans 14 amino acids. Germline V gene data show CDR1 as SGHVS and CDR2 as FNYEAQ. The CDR3 here is CASSLGQGITEQHF. In nucleotides, the CDR3 is TGTGCCAGCAGCTTAGGACAGGGGATCACCGAGCAGCACTTC. Combining the CDR3 with reference TRBV7-6 and TRBJ2-7 gives the whole variable domain GAGVSQSPRYKVTKRGQDVALRCDPISGHVSLYWYRQALGQGPEFLTYFNYEAQQDKSGLPNDRFSAERPEGSISTLTIQRTEQRDSAMYRCASSLGQGITEQHFGPGTRLTVT.

This clonotype was seen a handful of times. The chain couples TRBV6-1 to TRBJ2-2; D unclear. CDR3 length: 16 amino acids. CDR1 is MNHNS, CDR2 SASEGT, per germline. Between the trimmed V and J ends, which lost 5 bases and 0 bases, there was a span of 13 bases. The chain's CDR3 is CASSIWGYANTGELFF. The DNA for the CDR3 is TGTGCCAGCAGTATATGGGGATACGCGAACACCGGGGAGCTGTTTTTT.

This chain links TRBV29-1 with TRBJ1-3, with D uncertain. Germline assignment: CDR1 SQVTM and CDR2 ANQGSEA. V gave up 2 bases and J gave up 1 base, with 6 bases separating them. The CDR3 is 13 residues long. The CDR3 loop reads CSVERDSGNTIYF. The CDR3 bases are TGCAGCGTTGAACGAGATTCTGGAAACACCATATATTTT.